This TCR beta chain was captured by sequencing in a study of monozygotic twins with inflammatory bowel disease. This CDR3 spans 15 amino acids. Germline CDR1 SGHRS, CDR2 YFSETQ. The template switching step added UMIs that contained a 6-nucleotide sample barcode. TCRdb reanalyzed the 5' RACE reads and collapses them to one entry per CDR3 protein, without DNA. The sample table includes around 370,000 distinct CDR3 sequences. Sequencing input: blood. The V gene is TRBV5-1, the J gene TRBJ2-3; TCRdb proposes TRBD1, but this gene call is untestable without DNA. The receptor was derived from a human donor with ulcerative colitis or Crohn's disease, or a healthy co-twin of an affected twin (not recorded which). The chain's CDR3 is CASSFGDRDTDTQYF.